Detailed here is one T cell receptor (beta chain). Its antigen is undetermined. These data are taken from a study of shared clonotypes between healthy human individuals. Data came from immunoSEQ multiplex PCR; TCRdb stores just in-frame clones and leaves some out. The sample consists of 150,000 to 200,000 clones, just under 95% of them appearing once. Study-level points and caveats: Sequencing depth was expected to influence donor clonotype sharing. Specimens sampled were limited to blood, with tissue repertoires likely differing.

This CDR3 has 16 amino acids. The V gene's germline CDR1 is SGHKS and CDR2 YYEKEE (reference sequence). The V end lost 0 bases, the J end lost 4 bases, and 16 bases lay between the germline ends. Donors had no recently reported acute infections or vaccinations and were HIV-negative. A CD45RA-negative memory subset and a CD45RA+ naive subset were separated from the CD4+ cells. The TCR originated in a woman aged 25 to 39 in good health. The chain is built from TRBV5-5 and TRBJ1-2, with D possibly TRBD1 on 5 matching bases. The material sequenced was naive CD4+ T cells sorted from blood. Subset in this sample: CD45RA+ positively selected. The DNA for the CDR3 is TGTGCCAGCAGCTTGGTGGGCAGGGCGGGTGCCTATGGCTACACCTTC. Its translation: CASSLVGRAGAYGYTF.